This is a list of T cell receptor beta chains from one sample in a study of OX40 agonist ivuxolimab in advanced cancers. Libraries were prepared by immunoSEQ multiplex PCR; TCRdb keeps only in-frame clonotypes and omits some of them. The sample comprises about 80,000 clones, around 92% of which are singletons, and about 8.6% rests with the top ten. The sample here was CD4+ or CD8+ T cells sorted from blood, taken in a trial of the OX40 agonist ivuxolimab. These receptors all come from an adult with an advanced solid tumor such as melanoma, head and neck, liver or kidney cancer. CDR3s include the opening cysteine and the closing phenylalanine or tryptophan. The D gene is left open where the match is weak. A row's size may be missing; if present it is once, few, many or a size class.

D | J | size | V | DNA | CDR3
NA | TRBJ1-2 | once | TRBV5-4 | TGTGCCAGCAGCTTGACTCTAGCAGAGGTAAATGGCTACACCTTC | CASSLTLAEVNGYTF
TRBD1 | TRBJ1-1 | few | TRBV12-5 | TGTGCTAGTGTCCCAGGACAGGGGATGTACGGAACTGAAGCTTTCTTT | CASVPGQGMYGTEAFF
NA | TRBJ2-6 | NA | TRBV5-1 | TGCGCCAGCAGGAGTATGAGCTCTGGGGCCAACGTCCTGACTTTC | CASRSMSSGANVLTF
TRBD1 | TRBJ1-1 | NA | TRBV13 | TGTGCCAGCAGCACCACAGGGGGAGAAGCTTTCTTT | CASSTTGGEAFF
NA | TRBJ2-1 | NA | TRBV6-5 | TGTGCCAGCAGTTACTCCCCCGACAATGAGCAGTTCTTC | CASSYSPDNEQFF
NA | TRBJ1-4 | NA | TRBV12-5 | TGTGCTAGTGGACAAGCAGGGGAGGTTTGGGAAAAACTGTTTTTT | CASGQAGEVWEKLFF
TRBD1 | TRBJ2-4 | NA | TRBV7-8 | TGTGCCAGCAGCTTGGACAGGGTAGAGGGTAACATTCAGTACTTC | CASSLDRVEGNIQYF
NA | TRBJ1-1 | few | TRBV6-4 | TGTGCCAGCAGTGACGAGTCCAATCCGAACACTGAAGCTTTCTTT | CASSDESNPNTEAFF
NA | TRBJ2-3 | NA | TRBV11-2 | TGTGCCAGCAGCTCCTCCAACCCGGCGGATACGCAGTATTTT | CASSSSNPADTQYF
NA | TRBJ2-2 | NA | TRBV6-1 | TGTGCCAGCAGTGAACCCAGGGGCGCCGGGGAGCTGTTTTTT | CASSEPRGAGELFF
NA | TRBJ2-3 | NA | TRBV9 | TGTGCCAGCAGCGTTTGGGGGTCCGCAGATACGCAGTATTTT | CASSVWGSADTQYF
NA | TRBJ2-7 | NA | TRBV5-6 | TGTGCCAGCAGCACAGGGTTGACCTACGAGCAGTACTTC | CASSTGLTYEQYF
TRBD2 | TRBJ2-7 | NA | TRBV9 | TGTGCCAGCAGCGTAGGTAGCGGGGGTTACGAGCAGTACTTC | CASSVGSGGYEQYF
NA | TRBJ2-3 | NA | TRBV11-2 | TGTGCCAGCAGCCCCTGGCCGGTAGACAACCTCCCCACAGATACGCAGTATTTT | CASSPWPVDNLPTDTQYF
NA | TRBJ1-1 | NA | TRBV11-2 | TGTGCCAGCAGCCGACAGGCCCCGAGAGCCTTCATGAACACTGAAGCTTTCTTT | CASSRQAPRAFMNTEAFF
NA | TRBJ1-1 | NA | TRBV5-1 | TGCGCCAGCAGCTTGGGCCAGGAGAGGGCTTTCTTT | CASSLGQERAFF
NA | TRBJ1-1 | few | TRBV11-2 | TGTGCCAGCAGCTTAGGCGCGGAGGTGAACACTGAAGCTTTCTTT | CASSLGAEVNTEAFF
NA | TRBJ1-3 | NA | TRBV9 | TGTGCCAGCAGTAACCCCCGGGACATTGCCCTCTCTGGAAACACCATATATTTT | CASSNPRDIALSGNTIYF
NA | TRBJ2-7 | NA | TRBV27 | TGTGCCAGCAGTTTATCGGCCGTCTACGAGCAGTACTTC | CASSLSAVYEQYF
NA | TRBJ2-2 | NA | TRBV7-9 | TGTGCCAGCAGCTCCCCCCAGGGGCCCGGGGAGCTGTTTTTT | CASSSPQGPGELFF
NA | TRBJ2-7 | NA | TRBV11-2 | TGTGCCAGCAGCTTACACGCCCCGAGCTCCTACGAGCAGTACTTC | CASSLHAPSSYEQYF
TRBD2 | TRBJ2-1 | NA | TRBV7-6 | TGTGCCAGCAGCTTATGGAGTAGCGGGTCCAATGAGCAGTTCTTC | CASSLWSSGSNEQFF
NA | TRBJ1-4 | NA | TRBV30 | TGTGCCTGGAGAGTGGACGGGGGGGTTAATGAAAAACTGTTTTTT | CAWRVDGGVNEKLFF
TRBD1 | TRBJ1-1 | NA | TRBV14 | TGTGCCAGCAGCTTACTACAGGGGGCGAGTACTGAAGCTTTCTTT | CASSLLQGASTEAFF
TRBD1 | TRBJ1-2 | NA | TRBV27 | TGTGCCAGCAGTTTATCGACAGGGCCCTATGGCTACACCTTC | CASSLSTGPYGYTF
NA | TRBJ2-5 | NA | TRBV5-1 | TGCGCCAGCAGCTTCCAGGGGCTCCAAGAGACCCAGTACTTC | CASSFQGLQETQYF
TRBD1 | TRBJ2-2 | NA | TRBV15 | TGTGCCACCAGCCCGGACAGGGGGGCCGGGGAGCTGTTTTTT | CATSPDRGAGELFF
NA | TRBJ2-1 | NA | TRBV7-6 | TGTGCCAGCGCCGGGTCGATAGCGGTCTCCTACAATGAGCAGTTCTTC | CASAGSIAVSYNEQFF
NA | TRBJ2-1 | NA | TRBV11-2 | TGTGCCAGCAGCTTAGATCCGGCGGGGCACTACAATGAGCAGTTCTTC | CASSLDPAGHYNEQFF
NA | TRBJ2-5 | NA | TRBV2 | TGTGCCAGCAGCAATTACGGGACGGTGGAAGAGACCCAGTACTTC | CASSNYGTVEETQYF
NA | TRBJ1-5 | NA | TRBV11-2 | TGTGCCAGCAGCTGGGCACCCAATCAGCCCCAGCATTTT | CASSWAPNQPQHF